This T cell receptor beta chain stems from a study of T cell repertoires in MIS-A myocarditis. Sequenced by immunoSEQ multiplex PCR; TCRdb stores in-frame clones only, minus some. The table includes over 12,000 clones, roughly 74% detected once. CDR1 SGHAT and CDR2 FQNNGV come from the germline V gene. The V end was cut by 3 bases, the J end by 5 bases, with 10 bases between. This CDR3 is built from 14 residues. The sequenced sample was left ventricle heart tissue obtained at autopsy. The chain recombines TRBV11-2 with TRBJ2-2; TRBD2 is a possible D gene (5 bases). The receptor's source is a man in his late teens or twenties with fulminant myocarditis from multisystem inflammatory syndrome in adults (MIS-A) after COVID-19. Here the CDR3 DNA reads TGTGCCAGCAGCTTGGACTCTTATACCGGGGAGCTGTTTTTT. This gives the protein CASSLDSYTGELFF. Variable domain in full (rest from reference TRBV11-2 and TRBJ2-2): EAGVAQSPRYKIIEKRQSVAFWCNPISGHATLYWYQQILGQGPKLLIQFQNNGVVDDSQLPKDRFSAERLKGVDSTLKIQPAKLEDSAVYLCASSLDSYTGELFFGEGSRLTVL.